This TCR beta chain was sequenced for a study of blood T cells in healthy people across ages. Notes on the study in general: Roughly linear age-related decline in beta diversity appeared, significant by age 40. Diversity was higher, and naive CD4+ cells more numerous, in long-lived donors than in aged donors. Bulk PBMC profiling left naive and antigen-experienced comparisons inconclusive.

Germline lookup yields CDR1 SGDLS and CDR2 YYNGEE. The CDR3 extends over 14 amino acids. V dropped 0 bases and J dropped 4 bases, with 10 bases sitting between them. For the second PCR, which ran for 7 to 11 cycles, a sample-barcoded 5' primer and a J-beta primer mix were used. Each cDNA molecule carried a tag from a template-switch adaptor that contained 12 random nucleotides. From the 5' RACE reads, TCRdb called clonotypes with MiXCR, one entry per CDR3 protein. The top ten hold 10% to 15% of the sample, which has about 940,000 distinct CDR3 sequences, around 48% seen once. Note on this clonotype: Its antigen is not identified.

The sequencing sample was made of blood. This sequence was found in a man aged 30 to 39 in good health. The chain recombines TRBV9 with TRBJ2-5; D perhaps matches TRBD1 (5 bases). CDR3 sequence reads: CASSVGVRAETQYF. CDR3 DNA sequence: TGTGCCAGCAGCGTAGGGGTCAGGGCAGAGACCCAGTACTTC.